Sequencing of this T cell receptor (beta chain) was carried out in a study of T cells in Graves' hyperthyroidism and ophthalmopathy. Study information: Peripheral blood was taken when the disease was first diagnosed, before any treatment began.

The germline CDR1 and CDR2 sequences are SNHLY and FYNNEI. The CDR3 is 16 residues long. The study excluded patients with uncontrolled infection, other autoimmune disease, pregnancy or lactation. As concerns this clonotype: What it recognizes is unknown. With a much larger clone just one base away, this may be a read error.

Regions amplified from RNA transcripts were the TCR beta CDR3 regions. HTBI primers were employed in a first-round RT-PCR of the TCR CDR3. TCRdb re-called the multiplex PCR reads through MiXCR, storing one row per CDR3 protein. The data show 470,000 or so distinct CDR3 sequences, about 20% seen once. Findings and caveats of the study: Among thyroid clonotypes expanded above 0.001, most also appeared in blood.

The chain is built from TRBV2 and TRBJ1-1; 9 bases align to TRBD1. The source material was blood. The receptor's source is a man between 18 and 29 years old with Graves' hyperthyroidism. In DNA, the CDR3 is TGTGTCAGCAGTGAAGTAGGACAGGGGACCGGTACTGAAGCTTTCTTT. It yields the protein CVSSEVGQGTGTEAFF.